Listed below are T cell receptor beta chains from one sample, sequenced in a study of T cells after yellow fever vaccination. TCRdb independently ran MiXCR on the 5' RACE reads; one entry per CDR3 protein. Of some 400,000 distinct CDR3 sequences listed, around 6.4% were seen once; the top ten hold 14% to 15%. Sequenced here: PBMCs, sampled 5 days after the yellow fever booster vaccination. Receptors originate from a man aged 25 to 40 who received the YFV17D yellow fever vaccine. Each CDR3 is given with its conserved first and last residue. Fields, in order: J gene, D gene, clone size, V gene, CDR3 DNA, CDR3 protein. A D gene is named only where the DNA matches it firmly. Only part of the rows carry a size: once, few, many, or a class if the clone is expanded.

TRBJ2-1 TRBD2 - TRBV5-4 TGTGCCAGCAGGGGTACTAGCGTCGATGGGCAGTTCTTC CASRGTSVDGQFF
TRBJ2-1 - few TRBV24-1 TGTGCCACCAGTGATTATAAGTACTCGCTGATCTACAATGAGCAGTTCTTC CATSDYKYSLIYNEQFF
TRBJ2-5 - few TRBV21-1 TGTGCCAGCAGCAAAGTCCGGGGAGAGGGAGGTCAAGAGACCCAGTACTTC CASSKVRGEGGQETQYF
TRBJ2-2 - many TRBV9 TGTGCCAGCACCCGGCTCGTAGGTTCCGGGGAGCTGTTTTTT CASTRLVGSGELFF
TRBJ2-7 - - TRBV11-2 TGTGCCAGCAGCTCAACGGACGGTTCCTACGAGCAGTACTTC CASSSTDGSYEQYF
TRBJ2-3 TRBD2 many TRBV11-2 TGTGCCAGCAGCGTACTAGCGGGAGGGGCAGATACGCAGTATTTT CASSVLAGGADTQYF
TRBJ1-1 - - TRBV7-9 TGTGCCAGCAGCTTTGAACTCACTGGGGTCGCGGGCGAAGCTTTCTTT CASSFELTGVAGEAFF
TRBJ2-7 TRBD2 many TRBV14 TGTGCCAGCAGCCTTCCAATACAGACTAGCGGGAGTAGGACCGAGCAGTACTTC CASSLPIQTSGSRTEQYF
TRBJ2-3 - few TRBV5-8 TGTGCCAGCAGTCGACTAGTGACAGATACGCAGTATTTT CASSRLVTDTQYF
TRBJ1-3 - many TRBV20-1 TGCAGTGCTAGAGATCCGAGGTACTCTGGAAACACCATATATTTT CSARDPRYSGNTIYF
TRBJ2-7 - - TRBV5-4 TGTGCCAGCAGCTCCAGGACCCTAGCGACCTACGAGCAGTACTTC CASSSRTLATYEQYF
TRBJ2-7 - many TRBV5-1 TGCGCCAGCAGCTTGGAACCGGGGTCCGCCTACGAGCAGTACTTC CASSLEPGSAYEQYF
TRBJ1-5 - - TRBV6-2/TRBV6-3 TGTGCCAGCAGTTACTCGAGGCAGAGCAATCAGCCCCAGCATTTT CASSYSRQSNQPQHF
TRBJ2-7 - many TRBV25-1 TGTGCCAGCAGTGAATGGGGGGGCCATCGCTACGAGCAGTACTTC CASSEWGGHRYEQYF
TRBJ1-2 - few TRBV20-1 TGCAGTGCTAGAGGCCCGACGGCCAACTATGGCTACACCTTC CSARGPTANYGYTF
TRBJ2-5 - many TRBV11-3 TGTGCCAGCAGTGCAGGGCGCGCGGAGACCCAGTACTTC CASSAGRAETQYF
TRBJ2-1 - few TRBV29-1 TGCAGCGTTGGCAGGGATGGCTACAATGAGCAGTTCTTC CSVGRDGYNEQFF
TRBJ2-2 TRBD1 few TRBV12-3/TRBV12-4 TGTGCCAGCAACACTCTAGGACAGGGTATATCCGGGGAGCTGTTTTTT CASNTLGQGISGELFF
TRBJ2-1 - few TRBV20-1 TGCAGTGCTAGAGCCACACCGAGCTCCTACAATGAGCAGTTCTTC CSARATPSSYNEQFF
TRBJ2-7 - - TRBV7-8 TGTGCCAGCAGCTTAGGGCAGGGAAGAGCCTACGAGCAGTACTTC CASSLGQGRAYEQYF
TRBJ2-7 - many TRBV6-5 TGTGCCAGCTCAGTTAGCGTAACCTACGAGCAGTACTTC CASSVSVTYEQYF
TRBJ1-4 - - TRBV21-1 TGTGCCAGAGTATGGAAACTGTTTTTT CARVWKLFF
TRBJ2-1 - many TRBV30 TGTGCCTGGAGTGTAACGATAAACAATGAGCAGTTCTTC CAWSVTINNEQFF
TRBJ2-7 - - TRBV10-3 TGTGCCATCAGGACCTTCAGCTCCTACGAGCAGTACTTC CAIRTFSSYEQYF
TRBJ2-2 - - TRBV5-1 TGCGCCAGCAGCTTGGACCGGAGCCCCCGGGAGCTGTTTTTT CASSLDRSPRELFF
TRBJ1-6 - few TRBV30 TGTGCCTGGAGTACTATTTACGGAAATTCACCCCTCCACTTT CAWSTIYGNSPLHF
TRBJ2-1 TRBD1 - TRBV5-1 TGCGCCAGCAGCTTTGATTTAGACAGGGGGGTGTATGAGCAGTTCTTC CASSFDLDRGVYEQFF
TRBJ2-7 TRBD2 many TRBV12-3/TRBV12-4 TGTGCCAGCAGTCCGGGACTAGCGGGGACCTACGAGCAGTACTTC CASSPGLAGTYEQYF
TRBJ2-7 - many TRBV12-3/TRBV12-4 TGTGCCAGCAATGGGGGTTGGGGGGCGTACGAGCAGTACTTC CASNGGWGAYEQYF
TRBJ2-7 TRBD1 many TRBV29-1 TGCAGCGCTACAGGGGAAGTCTCCGGCGAGCAGTACTTC CSATGEVSGEQYF
TRBJ2-7 TRBD2 many TRBV7-2 TGTGCCAGCAGCTGGGGGGGTTTATACGAGCAGTACTTC CASSWGGLYEQYF